The source of this TCR beta chain is a study of neoadjuvant anti-PD-1 for oral cavity cancer. The patients had HPV-negative, locally advanced oral cavity squamous cell carcinoma. On this clone itself: What it binds is unknown.

The table came from immunoSEQ multiplex PCR; TCRdb's copy has only in-frame clones and leaves some out. The sample contains under 85,000 clones, about four fifths of which appear only once. General study results and limits: Only a few patients per response group were TCR-analyzed; validation needed. PBMC Gini-index clonality exceeded responders' in non-responders post-nivolumab. Treg/Th17 ratio rose with pretreatment blood and fell with post-treatment tumor TCRbeta clonality.

V was clipped by 5 bases and J by 4 bases, with 16 bases between them. The CDR3 loop spans 15 amino acids. Germline V CDR1 and CDR2: SEHNR, FQNEAQ (reference sequence). This receptor was obtained from a person between 40 and 80 years old with oral cavity squamous cell carcinoma. Sequenced here: PBMCs, sampled before nivolumab (anti-PD-1) treatment. The chain recombines TRBV7-9 with TRBJ2-3; D perhaps matches TRBD2 (6 bases). The CDR3 protein is CASSHSGRGADTQYF. The CDR3 nucleotides are TGTGCCAGCAGCCATAGCGGCCGGGGCGCAGATACGCAGTATTTT.